This T cell receptor beta chain was sequenced during a study of blood T cell repertoires in COVID-19. Overall study context: Researchers got acute and convalescent COVID-19 samples from the United States, Italy and Spain. T cells, B-cell-depleted T cells, or PBMCs supplied cDNA or gDNA.

While infection was still active, Seattle patients were enrolled and then followed longitudinally. The table came from immunoSEQ multiplex PCR; TCRdb's copy has only in-frame clones and leaves some out. Of some 240,000 clones in the sample, 88% were seen once. The CDR3 runs 17 residues. CDR1 and CDR2 from the germline V gene are MDHEN and SYDVKM. The ends lost 2 bases at V and 4 bases at J; junction bases unmatched: 11. This clonotype was obtained from an older woman with COVID-19, enrolled during active disease. V usage is TRBV28 and J usage is TRBJ1-5; 7 positions match TRBD1. The sample was peripheral blood. CDR3 region: CASSLIFPDRPNQPQHF. The CDR3 DNA reads TGTGCCAGCAGTTTAATTTTTCCGGACAGGCCTAATCAGCCCCAGCATTTT.